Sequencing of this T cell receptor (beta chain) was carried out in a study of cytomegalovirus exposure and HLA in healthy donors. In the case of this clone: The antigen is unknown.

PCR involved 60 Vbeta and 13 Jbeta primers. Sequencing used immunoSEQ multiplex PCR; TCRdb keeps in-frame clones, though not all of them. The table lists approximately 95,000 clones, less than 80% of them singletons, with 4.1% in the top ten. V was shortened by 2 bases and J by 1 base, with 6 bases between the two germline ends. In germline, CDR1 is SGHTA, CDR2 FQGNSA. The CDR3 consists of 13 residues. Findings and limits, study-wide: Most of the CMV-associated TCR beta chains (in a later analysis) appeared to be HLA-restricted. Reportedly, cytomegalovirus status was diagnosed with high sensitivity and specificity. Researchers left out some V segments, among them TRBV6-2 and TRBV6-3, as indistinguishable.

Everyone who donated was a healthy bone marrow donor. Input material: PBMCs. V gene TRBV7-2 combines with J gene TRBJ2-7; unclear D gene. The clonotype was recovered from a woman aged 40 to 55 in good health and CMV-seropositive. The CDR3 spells CASSLWRSYEQYF. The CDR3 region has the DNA TGTGCCAGCAGCTTATGGCGGTCCTACGAGCAGTACTTC.